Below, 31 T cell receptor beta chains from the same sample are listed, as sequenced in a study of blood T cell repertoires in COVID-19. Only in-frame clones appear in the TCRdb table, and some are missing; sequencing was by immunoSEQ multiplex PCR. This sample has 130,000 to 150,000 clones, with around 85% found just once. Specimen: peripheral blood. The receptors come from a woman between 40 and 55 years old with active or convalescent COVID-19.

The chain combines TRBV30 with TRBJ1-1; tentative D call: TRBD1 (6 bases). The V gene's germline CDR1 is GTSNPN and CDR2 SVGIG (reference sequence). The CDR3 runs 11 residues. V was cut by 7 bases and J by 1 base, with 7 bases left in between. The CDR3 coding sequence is TGTGCCTTGGACAGGAACACTGAAGCTTTCTTT. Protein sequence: CALDRNTEAFF. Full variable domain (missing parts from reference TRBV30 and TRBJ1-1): SQTIHQWPATLVQPVGSPLSLECTVEGTSNPNLYWYRQAAGRGLQLLFYSVGIGQISSEVPQNLSASRPQDRQFILSSKKLLLSDSGFYLCALDRNTEAFFGQGTRLTVV.

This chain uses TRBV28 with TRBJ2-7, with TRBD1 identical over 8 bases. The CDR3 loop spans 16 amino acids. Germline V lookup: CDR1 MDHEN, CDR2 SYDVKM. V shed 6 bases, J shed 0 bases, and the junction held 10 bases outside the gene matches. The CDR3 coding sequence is TGTGCCAGCAGCGATTCCGGGACAGGCTTCTCCTACGAGCAGTACTTC. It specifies CASSDSGTGFSYEQYF.

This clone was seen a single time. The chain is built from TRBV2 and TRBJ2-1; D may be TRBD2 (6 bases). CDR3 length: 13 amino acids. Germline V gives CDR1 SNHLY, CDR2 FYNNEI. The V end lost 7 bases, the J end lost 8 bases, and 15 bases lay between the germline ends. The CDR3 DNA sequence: TGTGCCAGCACCCCGACTAGTTTCTATGAGCAGTTCTTC. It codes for CASTPTSFYEQFF.

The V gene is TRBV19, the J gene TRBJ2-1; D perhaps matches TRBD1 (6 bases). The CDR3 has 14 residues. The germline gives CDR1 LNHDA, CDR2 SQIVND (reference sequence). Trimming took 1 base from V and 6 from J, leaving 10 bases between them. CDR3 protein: CASSIGTVINEQFF. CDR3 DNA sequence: TGTGCCAGTAGTATAGGGACAGTCATCAATGAGCAGTTCTTC. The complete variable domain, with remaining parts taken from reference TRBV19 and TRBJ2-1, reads DGGITQSPKYLFRKEGQNVTLSCEQNLNHDAMYWYRQDPGQGLRLIYYSQIVNDFQKGDIAEGYSVSREKKESFPLTVTSAQKNPTAFYLCASSIGTVINEQFFGPGTRLTVL.

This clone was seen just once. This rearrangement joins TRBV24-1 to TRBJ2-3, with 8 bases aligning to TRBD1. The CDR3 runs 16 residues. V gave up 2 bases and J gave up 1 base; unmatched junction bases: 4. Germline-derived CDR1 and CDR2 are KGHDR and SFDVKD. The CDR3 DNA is TGTGCCACCAGTGATTCGCCGGGACAGGGCACAGATACGCAGTATTTT. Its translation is CATSDSPGQGTDTQYF.

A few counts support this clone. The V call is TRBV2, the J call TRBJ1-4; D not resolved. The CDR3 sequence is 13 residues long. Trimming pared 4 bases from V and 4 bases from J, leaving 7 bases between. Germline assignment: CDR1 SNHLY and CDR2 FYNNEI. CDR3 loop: CASSGPVNEKLFF. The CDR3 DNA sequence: TGTGCCAGCAGTGGTCCAGTTAATGAAAAACTGTTTTTT.

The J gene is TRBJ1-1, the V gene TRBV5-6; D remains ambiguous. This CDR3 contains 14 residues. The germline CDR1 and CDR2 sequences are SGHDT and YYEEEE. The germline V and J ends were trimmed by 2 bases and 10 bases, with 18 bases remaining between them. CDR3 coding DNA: TGTGCCAGCAGCTTCACCAGGAACTCAGAGAGAGCTTTCTTT. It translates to CASSFTRNSERAFF.

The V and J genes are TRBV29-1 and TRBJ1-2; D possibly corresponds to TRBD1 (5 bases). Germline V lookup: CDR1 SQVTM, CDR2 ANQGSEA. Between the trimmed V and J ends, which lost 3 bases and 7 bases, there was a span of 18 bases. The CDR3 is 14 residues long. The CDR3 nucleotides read TGCAGCGTTGACCCGGCGACGGGGGGGACTGGCTACACCTTC. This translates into CSVDPATGGTGYTF.

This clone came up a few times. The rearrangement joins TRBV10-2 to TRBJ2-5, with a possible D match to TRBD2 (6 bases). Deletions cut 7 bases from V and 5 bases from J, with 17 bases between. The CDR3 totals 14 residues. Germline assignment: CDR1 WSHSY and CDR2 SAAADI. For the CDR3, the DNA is TGCGCCAGCACCCCGTCGACTAGAGGGGAGACCCAGTACTTC. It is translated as CASTPSTRGETQYF.

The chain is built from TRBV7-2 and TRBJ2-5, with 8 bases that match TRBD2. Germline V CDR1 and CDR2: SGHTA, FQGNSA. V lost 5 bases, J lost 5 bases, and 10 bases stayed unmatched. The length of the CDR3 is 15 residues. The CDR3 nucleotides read TGTGCCAGCAGCGGCGAGGGCAGCGGGGGTGAGACCCAGTACTTC. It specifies CASSGEGSGGETQYF.

This CDR3 is CASSQVLKVAGSGELFF. The CDR3 DNA is TGTGCCAGCAGCCAAGTTCTGAAGGTTGCAGGATCCGGGGAGCTGTTTTTT. The gene calls are TRBV3-1 (or the pseudogene TRBV3-2) and TRBJ2-2; D remains unclear. The ends were cut back, 1 base at V and 6 bases at J, with 18 bases in the middle. Germline V gene sequence: CDR1 LGHDT, CDR2 YNNKEL (reference sequence). This CDR3 has 17 amino acids.

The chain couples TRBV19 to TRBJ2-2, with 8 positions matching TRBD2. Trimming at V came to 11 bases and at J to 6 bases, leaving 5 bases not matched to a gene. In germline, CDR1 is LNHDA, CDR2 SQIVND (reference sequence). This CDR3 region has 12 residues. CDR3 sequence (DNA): TGTGCCTCCGGGGGGGCGGCCGGGGAGCTGTTTTTT. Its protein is CASGGAAGELFF.

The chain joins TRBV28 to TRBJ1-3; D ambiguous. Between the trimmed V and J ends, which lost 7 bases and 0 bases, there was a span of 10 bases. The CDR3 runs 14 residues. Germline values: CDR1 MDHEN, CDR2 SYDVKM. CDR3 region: CASMRASSGNTIYF. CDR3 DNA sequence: TGTGCCAGCATGAGGGCAAGCTCTGGAAACACCATATATTTT.

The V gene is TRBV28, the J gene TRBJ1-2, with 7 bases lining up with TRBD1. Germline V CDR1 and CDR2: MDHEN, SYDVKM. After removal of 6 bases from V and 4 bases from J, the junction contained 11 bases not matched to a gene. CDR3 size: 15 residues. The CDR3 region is CASSGNIGTAYGYTF. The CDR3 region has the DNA TGTGCCAGCAGCGGTAATATTGGGACAGCCTATGGCTACACCTTC.

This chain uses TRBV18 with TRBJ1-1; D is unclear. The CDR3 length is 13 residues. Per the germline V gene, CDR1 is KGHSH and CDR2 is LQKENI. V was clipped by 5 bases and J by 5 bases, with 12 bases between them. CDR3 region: CASSGIPGTEAFF. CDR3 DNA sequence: TGTGCCAGCTCAGGGATCCCGGGGACTGAAGCTTTCTTT. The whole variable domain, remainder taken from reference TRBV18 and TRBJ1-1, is NAGVMQNPRHLVRRRGQEARLRCSPMKGHSHVYWYRQLPEEGLKFMVYLQKENIIDESGMPKERFSAEFPKEGPSILRIQQVVRGDSAAYFCASSGIPGTEAFFGQGTRLTVV.

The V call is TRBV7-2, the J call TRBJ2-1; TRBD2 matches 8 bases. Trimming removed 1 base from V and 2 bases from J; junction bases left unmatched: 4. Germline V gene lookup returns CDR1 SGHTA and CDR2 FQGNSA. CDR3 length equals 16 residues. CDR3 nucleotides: TGTGCCAGCAGCTTAGTGGGTAGCGGGACCTACAATGAGCAGTTCTTC. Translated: CASSLVGSGTYNEQFF.

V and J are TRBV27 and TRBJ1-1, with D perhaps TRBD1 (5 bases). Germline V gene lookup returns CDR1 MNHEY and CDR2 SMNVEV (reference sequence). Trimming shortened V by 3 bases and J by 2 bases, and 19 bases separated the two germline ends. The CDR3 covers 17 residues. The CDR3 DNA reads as TGTGCCAGCAGTTTTTTAGGGGCCCTAGATTCCAACACTGAAGCTTTCTTT. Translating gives CASSFLGALDSNTEAFF.

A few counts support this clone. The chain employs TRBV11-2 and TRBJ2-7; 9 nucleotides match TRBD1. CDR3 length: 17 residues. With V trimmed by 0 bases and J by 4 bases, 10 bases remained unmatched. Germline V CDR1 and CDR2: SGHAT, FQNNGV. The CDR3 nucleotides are TGTGCCAGCAGCTTAGATAGGGGGACAGGGAGAGGGTACGAGCAGTACTTC. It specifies CASSLDRGTGRGYEQYF.

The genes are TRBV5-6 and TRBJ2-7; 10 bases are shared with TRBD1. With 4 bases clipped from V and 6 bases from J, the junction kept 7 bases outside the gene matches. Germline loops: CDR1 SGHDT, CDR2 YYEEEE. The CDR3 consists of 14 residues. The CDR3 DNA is TGTGCCAGCAGCACGGGACAGGGGAGGGGCGAGCAGTACTTC. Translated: CASSTGQGRGEQYF.

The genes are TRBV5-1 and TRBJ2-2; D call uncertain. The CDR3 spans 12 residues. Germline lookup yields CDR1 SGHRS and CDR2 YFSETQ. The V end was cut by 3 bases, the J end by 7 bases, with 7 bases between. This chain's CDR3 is CASSSPSGELFF. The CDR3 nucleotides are TGCGCCAGCAGCTCTCCTAGCGGGGAGCTGTTTTTT. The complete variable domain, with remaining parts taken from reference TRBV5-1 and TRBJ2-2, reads KAGVTQTPRYLIKTRGQQVTLSCSPISGHRSVSWYQQTPGQGLQFLFEYFSETQRNKGNFPGRFSGRQFSNSRSEMNVSTLELGDSALYLCASSSPSGELFFGEGSRLTVL.

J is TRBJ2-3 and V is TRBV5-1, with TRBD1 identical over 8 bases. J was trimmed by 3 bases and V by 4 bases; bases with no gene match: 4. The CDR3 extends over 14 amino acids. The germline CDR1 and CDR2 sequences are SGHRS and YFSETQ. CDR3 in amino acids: CASSTGQVTDTQYF. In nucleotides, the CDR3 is TGCGCCAGCAGCACGGGACAGGTAACAGATACGCAGTATTTT.

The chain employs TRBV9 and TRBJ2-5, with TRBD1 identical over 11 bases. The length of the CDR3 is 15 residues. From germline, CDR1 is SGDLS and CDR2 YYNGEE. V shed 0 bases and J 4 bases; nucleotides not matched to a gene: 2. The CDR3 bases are TGTGCCAGCAGCGTAGGGGGACAGGGGGTAGAGACCCAGTACTTC. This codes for CASSVGGQGVETQYF.

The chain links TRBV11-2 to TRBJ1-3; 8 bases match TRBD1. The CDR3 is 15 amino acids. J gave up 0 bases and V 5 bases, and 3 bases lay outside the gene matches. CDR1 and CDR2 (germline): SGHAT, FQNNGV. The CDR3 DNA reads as TGTGCCAGCAGCCGGGACAGGTACTCTGGAAACACCATATATTTT. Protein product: CASSRDRYSGNTIYF.

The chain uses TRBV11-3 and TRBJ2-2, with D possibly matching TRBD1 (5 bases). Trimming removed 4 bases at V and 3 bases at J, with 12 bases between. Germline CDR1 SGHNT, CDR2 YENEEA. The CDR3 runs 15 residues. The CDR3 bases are TGTGCCAGCAGCTCCCGTACAGGTGACACCGGGGAGCTGTTTTTT. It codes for CASSSRTGDTGELFF.

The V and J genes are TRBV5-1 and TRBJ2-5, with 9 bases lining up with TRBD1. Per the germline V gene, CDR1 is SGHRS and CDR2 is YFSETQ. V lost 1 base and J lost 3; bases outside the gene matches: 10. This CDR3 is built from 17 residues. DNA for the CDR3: TGCGCCAGCAGCTTGTCAACAGGGGGCTGGGGCAAAGAGACCCAGTACTTC. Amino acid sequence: CASSLSTGGWGKETQYF.

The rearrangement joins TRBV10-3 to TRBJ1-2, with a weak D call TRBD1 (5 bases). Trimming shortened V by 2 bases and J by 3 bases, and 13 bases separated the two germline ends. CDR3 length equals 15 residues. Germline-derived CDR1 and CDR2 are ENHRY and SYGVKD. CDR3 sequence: CAISEDRGGDYGYTF. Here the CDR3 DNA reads TGTGCCATCAGTGAGGATCGGGGAGGGGACTATGGCTACACCTTC.

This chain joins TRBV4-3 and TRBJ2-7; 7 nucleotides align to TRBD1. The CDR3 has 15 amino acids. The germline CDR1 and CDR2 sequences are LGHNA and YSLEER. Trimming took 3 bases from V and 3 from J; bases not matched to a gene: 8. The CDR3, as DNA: TGCGCCAGCAGCCAGGAGGACAGGTCCTTCTACGAGCAGTACTTC. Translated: CASSQEDRSFYEQYF.

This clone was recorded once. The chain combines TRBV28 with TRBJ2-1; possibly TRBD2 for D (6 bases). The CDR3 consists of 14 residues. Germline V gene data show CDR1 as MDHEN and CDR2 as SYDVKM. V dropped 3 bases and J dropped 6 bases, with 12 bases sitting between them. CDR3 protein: CASSFSPGVNEQFF. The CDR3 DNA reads TGTGCCAGCAGTTTTTCTCCGGGGGTCAATGAGCAGTTCTTC.

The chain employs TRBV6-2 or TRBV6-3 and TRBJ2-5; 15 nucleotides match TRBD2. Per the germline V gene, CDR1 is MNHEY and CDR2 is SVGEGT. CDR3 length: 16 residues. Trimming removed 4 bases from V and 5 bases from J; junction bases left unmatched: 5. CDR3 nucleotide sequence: TGTGCCAGCAGTTCGCTTGGACTAGCGGGGGGGGAGACCCAGTACTTC. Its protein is CASSSLGLAGGETQYF.

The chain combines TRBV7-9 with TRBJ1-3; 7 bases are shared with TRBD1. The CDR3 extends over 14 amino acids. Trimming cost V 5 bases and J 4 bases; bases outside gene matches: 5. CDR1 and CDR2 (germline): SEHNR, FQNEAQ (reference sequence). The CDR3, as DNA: TGTGCCAGCAGCCCTGACAGGGTCGGAAACACCATATATTTT. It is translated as CASSPDRVGNTIYF.

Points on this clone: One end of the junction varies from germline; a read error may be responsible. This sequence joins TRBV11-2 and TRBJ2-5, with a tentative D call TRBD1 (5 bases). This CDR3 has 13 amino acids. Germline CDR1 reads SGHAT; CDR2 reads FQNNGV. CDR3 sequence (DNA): TGTGCCAGCAGCCGAATCTCCGGGCGGAAACAGGACTTC. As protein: CASSRISGRKQDF. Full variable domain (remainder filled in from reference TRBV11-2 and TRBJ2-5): EAGVAQSPRYKIIEKRQSVAFWCNPISGHATLYWYQQILGQGPKLLIQFQNNGVVDDSQLPKDRFSAERLKGVDSTLKIQPAKLEDSAVYLCASSRISGRKQDFGPGTRLLVL.